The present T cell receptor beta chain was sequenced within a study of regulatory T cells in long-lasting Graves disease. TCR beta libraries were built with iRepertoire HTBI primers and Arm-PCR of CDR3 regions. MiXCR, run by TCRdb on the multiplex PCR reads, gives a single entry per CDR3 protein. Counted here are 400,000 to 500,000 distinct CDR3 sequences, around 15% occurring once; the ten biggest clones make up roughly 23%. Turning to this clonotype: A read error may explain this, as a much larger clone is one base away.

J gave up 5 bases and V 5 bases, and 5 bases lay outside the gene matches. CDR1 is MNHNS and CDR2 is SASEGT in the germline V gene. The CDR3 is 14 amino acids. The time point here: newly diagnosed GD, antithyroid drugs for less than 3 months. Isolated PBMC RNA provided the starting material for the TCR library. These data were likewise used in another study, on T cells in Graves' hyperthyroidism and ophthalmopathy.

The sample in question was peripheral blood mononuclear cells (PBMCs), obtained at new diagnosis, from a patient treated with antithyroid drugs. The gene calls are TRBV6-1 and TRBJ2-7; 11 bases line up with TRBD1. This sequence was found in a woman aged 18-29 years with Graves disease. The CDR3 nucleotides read TGTGCCAGCAGTCCCGGGACAGGGGGTCACGAGCAGTACTTC. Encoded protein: CASSPGTGGHEQYF.